These 23 T cell receptor beta chains share one sample of origin, sequenced in a study of T cells in Graves' hyperthyroidism and ophthalmopathy. Regions amplified from RNA transcripts were the TCR beta CDR3 regions. TCR CDR3 regions were first amplified by RT-PCR with HTBI primers. MiXCR was run by TCRdb on the multiplex PCR reads, yielding one entry per CDR3 protein. The table has roughly 400,000 distinct CDR3 sequences, more than 20% seen once. The specimen sequenced was blood. All receptors derive from a man aged 50-59 years with Graves' hyperthyroidism.

V usage is TRBV18 and J usage is TRBJ2-7, with D possibly TRBD1 on 7 matching bases. The V end lost 5 bases, the J end lost 5 bases, and 16 bases lay between the germline ends. Germline V lookup: CDR1 KGHSH, CDR2 LQKENI. This CDR3 has 14 amino acids. For the CDR3, the DNA is TGTGCCAGCTCAGGGCAGGGGGGCCTCCACGAGCAGTACTTC. Translated, it gives CASSGQGGLHEQYF. The full variable domain, completed using reference TRBV18 and TRBJ2-7, is NAGVMQNPRHLVRRRGQEARLRCSPMKGHSHVYWYRQLPEEGLKFMVYLQKENIIDESGMPKERFSAEFPKEGPSILRIQQVVRGDSAAYFCASSGQGGLHEQYFGPGTRLTVT.

The chain joins TRBV5-6 to TRBJ1-4; D is unclear. The CDR3 covers 13 residues. CDR1 and CDR2 (germline): SGHDT, YYEEEE. V was cut by 0 bases and J by 7 bases, with 7 bases left in between. For the CDR3, the DNA is TGTGCCAGCAGCTTGGCGCCAGGTGAAAAACTGTTTTTT. It codes for CASSLAPGEKLFF.

This clonotype was recorded only once. The chain links TRBV5-1 to TRBJ2-5, with 8 nucleotides matching TRBD1. Germline trimming cut 6 bases from V and 5 bases from J; bases unmatched to any gene: 12. This CDR3 region has 15 residues. The germline CDR1 and CDR2 sequences are SGHRS and YFSETQ. CDR3 residues: CASTLDRGGGETQYF. For the CDR3, the DNA is TGCGCCAGCACCCTAGACAGGGGCGGCGGGGAGACCCAGTACTTC.

This chain connects TRBV11-1 to TRBJ2-1, with TRBD2 matching over 9 bases. V shed 3 bases and J 4 bases; nucleotides not matched to a gene: 7. The CDR3 extends over 16 amino acids. Germline V gene lookup returns CDR1 SGHAT and CDR2 FQDESV (reference sequence). Here the CDR3 DNA reads TGTGCCAGCAGCTTTCTTTTAGCGGGGGAATACAATGAGCAGTTCTTC. It is translated as CASSFLLAGEYNEQFF.

The J gene is TRBJ2-5, the V gene TRBV3-1; D is possibly TRBD1 or TRBD2 (5 bases each). The CDR3 contains 15 residues. Per the germline V gene, CDR1 is LGHDT and CDR2 is YNNKEL (reference sequence). With 3 bases removed from V and 5 bases from J, the gap between germline ends came to 16 bases. The CDR3 region has the DNA TGTGCCAGCAGCCACCGGGACCATATCGATGAGACCCAGTACTTC. Translating gives CASSHRDHIDETQYF.

This clonotype was counted only a few times. The rearrangement joins TRBV19 to TRBJ2-3; the match to TRBD2 covers 8 bases. CDR1 is LNHDA and CDR2 is SQIVND in the germline V gene (reference sequence). Losses at the gene ends were 5 bases for V and 5 bases for J; bases not matched to a gene: 6. The CDR3 is made up of 14 amino acids. The CDR3 sequence: CASSPPGLEDTQYF. Here the CDR3 DNA reads TGTGCCAGTAGTCCCCCGGGACTAGAAGATACGCAGTATTTT.

The J gene is TRBJ1-5, the V gene TRBV12-3 or TRBV12-4, with D perhaps TRBD1 (6 bases). CDR3 length: 14 amino acids. Trimming took off 6 bases at V and 6 bases at J, with 15 bases between the two ends. CDR3 residues: CASSLTGSGQPQHF. CDR3 in DNA: TGTGCCAGCAGCCTGACAGGATCAGGTCAGCCCCAGCATTTT.

This clonotype has only a few counts. V gene TRBV20-1 combines with J gene TRBJ2-2; D possibly uses TRBD1 or TRBD2 (6 bases each). The CDR3 sequence is 14 residues long. Trimming pared 2 bases from V and 5 bases from J, leaving 12 bases between. Germline V gene sequence: CDR1 DFQATT, CDR2 SNEGSKA (reference sequence). As DNA, the CDR3 is TGCAGTGCTAGAAAGGGGGGAGCGACCGGGGAGCTGTTTTTT. It translates to CSARKGGATGELFF.

Only a few counts were recorded for this clonotype. The chain has TRBV19 and TRBJ2-7; no reliable D call. V gave up 4 bases and J gave up 4 bases, with 14 bases separating them. Germline loops: CDR1 LNHDA, CDR2 SQIVND (reference sequence). The CDR3 totals 14 residues. In DNA, the CDR3 is TGTGCCAGTAGTAGCCCTGGGTCTTTGTACGAGCAGTACTTC. Its translation: CASSSPGSLYEQYF.

This clonotype was counted many times. V usage is TRBV29-1 and J usage is TRBJ1-1; D gene ambiguous. Trimming took off 4 bases at V and 2 bases at J, with 17 bases between the two ends. The length of the CDR3 is 15 residues. The germline gives CDR1 SQVTM, CDR2 ANQGSEA. The DNA of the CDR3 is TGCAGCGTTGGAGTCCAAAGGCAGGCTAACACTGAAGCTTTCTTT. It codes for CSVGVQRQANTEAFF.

This clonotype showed up just a few times. The chain links TRBV15 to TRBJ2-5; TRBD1 is a possible D gene (7 bases). The length of the CDR3 is 15 residues. Germline lookup yields CDR1 LNHNV and CDR2 YYDKDF (reference sequence). Trimming took 0 bases from V and 4 from J, leaving 12 bases between them. The CDR3 sequence is CATSRDPGGTETQYF. CDR3 bases: TGTGCCACCAGCAGAGATCCAGGGGGGACAGAGACCCAGTACTTC.

Points on this clonotype: One end of the junction varies from germline; a read error may be responsible. This chain connects TRBV5-1 to TRBJ2-7; 8 bases match TRBD1. CDR3 length: 14 residues. Germline assignment: CDR1 SGHRS and CDR2 YFSETQ. CDR3 amino acids: CTSSSTGGSYEQYF. The CDR3 DNA reads TGCACCAGCAGCTCAACAGGGGGAAGCTACGAGCAGTACTTC.

This clonotype was counted a few times. V gene TRBV2 combines with J gene TRBJ2-7, with 9 bases fitting TRBD1. V shed 5 bases, J shed 4 bases, and the junction held 9 bases outside the gene matches. CDR1 and CDR2 from the germline V gene are SNHLY and FYNNEI. The CDR3 is 15 residues long. The chain's CDR3 is CASSTSDRGSYEQYF. CDR3 nucleotide sequence: TGTGCCAGCAGTACCTCGGACAGGGGAAGTTACGAGCAGTACTTC.

The chain joins TRBV29-1 to TRBJ2-3; D perhaps matches TRBD2 (5 bases). The CDR3 runs 12 residues. V lost 2 bases and J 7 bases, leaving 10 bases between the germline ends. The germline gives CDR1 SQVTM, CDR2 ANQGSEA. The CDR3 is CSVEMEAYTQYF. Written as DNA, the CDR3 is TGCAGCGTTGAAATGGAGGCGTATACGCAGTATTTT.

This clonotype was recorded many times. The DNA for the CDR3 is TGTGCCAGCAGAGACGGGAGGGCGGGCTACGAGCAGTACTTC. This sequence encodes CASRDGRAGYEQYF. The chain recombines TRBV6-1 with TRBJ2-7, with TRBD2 matching 8 bases. This CDR3 has 14 residues. Germline CDR1 and CDR2: MNHNS and SASEGT. Trimming at V came to 6 bases and at J to 3 bases, leaving 7 bases not matched to a gene.

The rearrangement links TRBV19 to TRBJ2-4; possibly TRBD1 for D (6 bases). Trimming took off 4 bases at V and 1 base at J, with 14 bases between the two ends. This CDR3 is built from 16 residues. From germline, CDR1 is LNHDA and CDR2 SQIVND (reference sequence). The CDR3 nucleotides are TGTGCCAGTAGTACCGGCAGGGGTAATGCCAAAAACATTCAGTACTTC. Translating it yields CASSTGRGNAKNIQYF.

The V and J genes are TRBV12-3 or TRBV12-4 and TRBJ1-4; 7 bases match TRBD1. After removal of 7 bases from V and 2 bases from J, the junction contained 4 bases not matched to a gene. The CDR3 has 14 amino acids. The CDR3 is CASTAGGTNEKLFF. The CDR3 DNA reads TGTGCCAGCACCGCAGGGGGGACTAATGAAAAACTGTTTTTT.

This clonotype occurred a few times. V usage is TRBV9 and J usage is TRBJ2-1; a possible D gene is TRBD2 (6 bases). The V end lost 0 bases, the J end lost 4 bases, and 8 bases lay between the germline ends. Germline values: CDR1 SGDLS, CDR2 YYNGEE. CDR3 length equals 14 residues. CDR3 loop: CASSVEGTYNEQFF. In DNA, the CDR3 is TGTGCCAGCAGCGTAGAGGGGACTTACAATGAGCAGTTCTTC.

This clonotype was detected only a few times. V gene TRBV6-1 combines with J gene TRBJ1-2; D not certain. Germline V lookup: CDR1 MNHNS, CDR2 SASEGT. With 6 bases removed from V and 3 bases from J, the gap between germline ends came to 20 bases. CDR3 length: 16 amino acids. The DNA of the CDR3 is TGTGCCAGCAGACCCCCCTTCAGTGTCTTGGACTATGGCTACACCTTC. Its protein product is CASRPPFSVLDYGYTF.

Remarks on this clonotype: Germline and junction disagree at one end, which may indicate a read error. The rearrangement uses TRBV2 and TRBJ2-5, with 11 bases fitting TRBD2. The CDR3 loop spans 14 amino acids. CDR1 and CDR2 (germline): SNHLY, FYNNEI. The CDR3 protein is CASSHRGLAANQDF. The CDR3 DNA is TGTGCCAGCAGCCACAGGGGACTAGCGGCGAATCAGGACTTC.

The CDR3 DNA is TGTGCCAGCAGCTTAGAACAGGGGGGTAGCAATCAGCCCCAGCATTTT. Protein sequence: CASSLEQGGSNQPQHF. The chain is built from TRBV7-8 and TRBJ1-5; the match to TRBD1 covers 8 bases. Germline trimming cut 1 base from V and 0 bases from J; bases unmatched to any gene: 2. This CDR3 is 16 amino acids long. Germline CDR1 reads SGHVS; CDR2 reads FQNEAQ.

This clonotype occurred many times. The chain recombines TRBV7-2 with TRBJ2-3; TRBD1 matches at 7 bases. The CDR3 runs to 13 residues. The germline CDR1 and CDR2 sequences are SGHTA and FQGNSA. Germline trimming cut 3 bases from V and 5 bases from J; bases unmatched to any gene: 2. CDR3 nucleotides: TGTGCCAGCAGCTTGAACAGGGGAGATACGCAGTATTTT. Protein product: CASSLNRGDTQYF.

The sample holds a few counts of this clonotype. The V gene is TRBV5-1, the J gene TRBJ2-3; 13 positions agree with TRBD2. V lost 0 bases to trimming and J lost 3 bases; unmatched junction nucleotides: 1. This CDR3 comprises 16 residues. From germline, CDR1 is SGHRS and CDR2 YFSETQ. The CDR3 sequence is CASSLEGLAGTDTQYF. The CDR3 DNA follows: TGCGCCAGCAGCTTGGAGGGACTAGCGGGAACAGATACGCAGTATTTT.